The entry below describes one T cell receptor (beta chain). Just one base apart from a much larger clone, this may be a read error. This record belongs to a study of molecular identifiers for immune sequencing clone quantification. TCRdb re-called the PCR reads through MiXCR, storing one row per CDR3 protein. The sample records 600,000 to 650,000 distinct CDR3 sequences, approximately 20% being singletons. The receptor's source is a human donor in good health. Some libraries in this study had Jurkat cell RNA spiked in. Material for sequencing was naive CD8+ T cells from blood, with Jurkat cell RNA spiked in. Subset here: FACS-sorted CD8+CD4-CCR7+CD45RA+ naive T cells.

The chain's CDR3 is CASSWGQSSSGAFF. Here the CDR3 DNA reads TGTGCCAGCAGTTGGGGACAATCTAGTAGTGGAGCTTTCTTT. The chain couples TRBV27 to TRBJ1-1, with TRBD1 as a possible D gene (6 bases). Germline CDR1 is MNHEY and CDR2 is SMNVEV (reference sequence). CDR3 length: 14 amino acids. V dropped 4 bases and J dropped 10 bases, with 19 bases sitting between them.